This TCR beta chain stems from a study of pediatric ulcerative colitis. General observations from the study: Blood-rectal clonal overlap within each person was significantly higher in ulcerative colitis patients than controls.

Sequenced by immunoSEQ multiplex PCR; TCRdb stores in-frame clones only, minus some. In the table there are more than 45,000 clones, around 87% of which are singletons. Details on this clone: Its antigen remains unidentified.

CDR1 SGHTA and CDR2 FQGTGA come from the germline V gene. V lost 4 bases and J lost 8; bases outside the gene matches: 6. This CDR3 comprises 13 residues. This TCR was sampled from a boy younger than 18 who was a control in a study of pediatric ulcerative colitis. This rearrangement joins TRBV7-3 to TRBJ1-2; 8 bases are a match to TRBD1. The sequenced material came from blood. The CDR3 protein is CASSSPTGEGYTF. The CDR3 nucleotides are TGTGCCAGCAGCTCCCCGACAGGGGAGGGCTACACCTTC. Based on the CDR3 plus reference TRBV7-3 and TRBJ1-2, the full variable domain is GAGVSQTPSNKVTEKGKYVELRCDPISGHTALYWYRQSLGQGPEFLIYFQGTGAADDSGLPNDRFFAVRPEGSVSTLKIQRTERGDSAVYLCASSSPTGEGYTFGSGTRLTVV.